This record concerns one T cell receptor (beta chain) sequence. The target antigen is unknown. The data belong to a study of cytomegalovirus exposure and HLA in healthy donors. About the study: The 130 or so validation repertoires used the same platform as the 550 to 850 first-cohort repertoires (as reported by a later analysis).

Germline CDR1 LGHNA, CDR2 YSLEER. The CDR3 loop spans 15 amino acids. Trimming pared 3 bases from V and 2 bases from J, leaving 13 bases between. The data were produced by immunoSEQ multiplex PCR, yet TCRdb's version contains in-frame clones alone and is incomplete. Among roughly 73,000 clones listed, 85% to 95% were seen once. Study results and caveats: First-cohort TCR clusters tended to co-occur in the roughly 130 validation repertoires, a later analysis found. The authors enumerated some 160 TCR beta chains as linked to cytomegalovirus.

This chain links TRBV4-3 with TRBJ1-1; a possible D gene is TRBD1 (6 bases). The sequenced material came from PBMCs. The origin of this receptor is a man aged 18 to 30 in good health and CMV-seronegative. The CDR3 protein is CASSHSGTQNTEAFF. CDR3 in DNA: TGCGCCAGCAGCCATAGCGGGACACAAAACACTGAAGCTTTCTTT.